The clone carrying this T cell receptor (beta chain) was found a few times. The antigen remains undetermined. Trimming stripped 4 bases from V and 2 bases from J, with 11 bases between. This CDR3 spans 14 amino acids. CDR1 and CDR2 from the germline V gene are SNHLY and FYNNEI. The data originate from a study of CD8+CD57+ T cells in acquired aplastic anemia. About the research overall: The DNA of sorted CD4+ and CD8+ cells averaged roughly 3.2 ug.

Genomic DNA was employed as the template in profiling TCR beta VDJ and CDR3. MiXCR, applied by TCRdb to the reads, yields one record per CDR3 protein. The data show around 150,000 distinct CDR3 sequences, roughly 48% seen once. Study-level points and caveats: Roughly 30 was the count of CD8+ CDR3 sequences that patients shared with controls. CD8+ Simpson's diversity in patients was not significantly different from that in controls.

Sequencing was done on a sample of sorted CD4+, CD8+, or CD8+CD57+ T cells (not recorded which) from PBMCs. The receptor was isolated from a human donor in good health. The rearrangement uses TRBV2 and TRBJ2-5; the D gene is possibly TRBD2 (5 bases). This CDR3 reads CASSGTRQQETQYF. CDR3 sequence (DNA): TGTGCCAGCAGTGGTACTAGACAACAAGAGACCCAGTACTTC.